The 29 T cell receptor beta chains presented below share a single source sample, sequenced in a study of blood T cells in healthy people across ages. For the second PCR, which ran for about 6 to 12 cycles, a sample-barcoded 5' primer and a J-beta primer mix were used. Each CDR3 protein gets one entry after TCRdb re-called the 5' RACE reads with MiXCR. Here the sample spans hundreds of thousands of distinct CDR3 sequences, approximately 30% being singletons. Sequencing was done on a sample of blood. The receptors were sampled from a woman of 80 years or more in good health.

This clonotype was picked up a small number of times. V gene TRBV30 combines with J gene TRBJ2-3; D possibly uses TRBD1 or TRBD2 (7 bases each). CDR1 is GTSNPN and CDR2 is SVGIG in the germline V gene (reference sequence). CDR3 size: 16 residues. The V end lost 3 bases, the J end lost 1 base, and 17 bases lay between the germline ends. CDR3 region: CAWRSSRGGGTDTQYF. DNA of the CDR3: TGTGCCTGGAGAAGCTCCAGGGGGGGGGGCACAGATACGCAGTATTTT.

The CDR3 reads CASSYSPGTYTEAFF. CDR3 in DNA: TGTGCCAGCAGTTACTCGCCAGGGACATACACTGAAGCTTTCTTT. The chain joins TRBV6-5 to TRBJ1-1; D perhaps matches TRBD1 (6 bases). This CDR3 contains 15 residues. CDR1 is MNHEY and CDR2 is SVGAGI in the germline V gene. V was shortened by 0 bases and J by 3 bases, with 11 bases between the two germline ends.

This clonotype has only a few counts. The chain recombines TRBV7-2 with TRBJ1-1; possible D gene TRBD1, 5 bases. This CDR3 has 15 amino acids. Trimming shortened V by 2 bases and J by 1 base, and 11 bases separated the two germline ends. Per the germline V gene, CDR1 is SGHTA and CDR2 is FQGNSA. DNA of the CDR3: TGTGCCAGCAGCTTATCCCAGGGATCGAACACTGAAGCTTTCTTT. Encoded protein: CASSLSQGSNTEAFF.

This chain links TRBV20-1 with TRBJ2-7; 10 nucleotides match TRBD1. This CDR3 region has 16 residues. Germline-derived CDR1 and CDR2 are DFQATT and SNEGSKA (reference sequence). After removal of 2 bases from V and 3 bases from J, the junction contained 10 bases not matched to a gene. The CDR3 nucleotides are TGCAGTGCTAGACCGAGGCCCGGGACAGGGGACTACGAGCAGTACTTC. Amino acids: CSARPRPGTGDYEQYF.

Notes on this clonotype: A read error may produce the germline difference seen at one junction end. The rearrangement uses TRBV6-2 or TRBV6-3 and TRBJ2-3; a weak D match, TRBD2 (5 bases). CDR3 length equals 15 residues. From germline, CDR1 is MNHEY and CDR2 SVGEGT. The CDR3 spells CAGSPRRGFGDTQYF. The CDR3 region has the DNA TGTGCCGGCAGCCCTCGCCGAGGGTTTGGAGATACGCAGTATTTT.

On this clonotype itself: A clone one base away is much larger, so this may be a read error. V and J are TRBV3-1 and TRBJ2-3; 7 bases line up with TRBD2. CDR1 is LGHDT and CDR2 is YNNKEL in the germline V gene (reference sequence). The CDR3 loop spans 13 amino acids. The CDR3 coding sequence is TGTACCAGCAGCCAAGAGCCTAGCGGTACGCAGTATTTT. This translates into CTSSQEPSGTQYF.

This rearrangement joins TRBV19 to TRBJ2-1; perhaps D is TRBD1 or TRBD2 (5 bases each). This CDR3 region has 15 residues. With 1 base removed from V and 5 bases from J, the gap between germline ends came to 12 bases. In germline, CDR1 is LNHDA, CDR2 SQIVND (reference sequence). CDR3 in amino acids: CASSIGGVRHNEQFF. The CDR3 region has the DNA TGTGCCAGTAGTATAGGAGGGGTTAGGCACAATGAGCAGTTCTTC.

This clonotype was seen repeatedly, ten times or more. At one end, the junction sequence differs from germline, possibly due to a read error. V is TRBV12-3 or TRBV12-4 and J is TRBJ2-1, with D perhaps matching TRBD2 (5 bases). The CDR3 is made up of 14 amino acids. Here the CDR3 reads CAGSLESRDDEQFF. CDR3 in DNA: TGTGCCGGCAGTTTAGAATCGAGGGATGATGAGCAGTTCTTC.

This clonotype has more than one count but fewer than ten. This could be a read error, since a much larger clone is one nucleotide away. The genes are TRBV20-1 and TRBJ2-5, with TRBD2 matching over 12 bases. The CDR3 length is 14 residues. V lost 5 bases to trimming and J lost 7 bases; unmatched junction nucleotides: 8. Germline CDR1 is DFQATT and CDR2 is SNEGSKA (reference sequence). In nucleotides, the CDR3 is TGCAGTGCTGGGGCTAGCGGGGGGGTTCGGACCCAGTACTTC. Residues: CSAGASGGVRTQYF.

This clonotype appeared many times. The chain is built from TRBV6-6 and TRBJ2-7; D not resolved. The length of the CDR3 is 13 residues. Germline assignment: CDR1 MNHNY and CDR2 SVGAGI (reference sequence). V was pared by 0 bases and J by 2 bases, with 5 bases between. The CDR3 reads CASSYSRTYEQYF. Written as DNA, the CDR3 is TGTGCCAGCAGTTACTCGAGAACCTACGAGCAGTACTTC.

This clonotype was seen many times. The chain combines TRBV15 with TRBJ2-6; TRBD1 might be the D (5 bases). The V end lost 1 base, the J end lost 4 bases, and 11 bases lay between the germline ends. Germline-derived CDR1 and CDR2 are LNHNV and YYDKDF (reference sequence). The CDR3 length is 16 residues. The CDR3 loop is CATSRGWGSGANVLTF. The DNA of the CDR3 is TGTGCCACCAGCAGAGGTTGGGGCAGCGGGGCCAACGTCCTGACTTTC.

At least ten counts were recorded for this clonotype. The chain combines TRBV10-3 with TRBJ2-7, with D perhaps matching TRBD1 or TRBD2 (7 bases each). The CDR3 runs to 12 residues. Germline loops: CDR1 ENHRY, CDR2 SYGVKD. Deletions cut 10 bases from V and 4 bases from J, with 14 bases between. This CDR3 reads CATGGEPYEQYF. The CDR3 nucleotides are TGTGCCACAGGGGGGGAACCATACGAGCAGTACTTC.

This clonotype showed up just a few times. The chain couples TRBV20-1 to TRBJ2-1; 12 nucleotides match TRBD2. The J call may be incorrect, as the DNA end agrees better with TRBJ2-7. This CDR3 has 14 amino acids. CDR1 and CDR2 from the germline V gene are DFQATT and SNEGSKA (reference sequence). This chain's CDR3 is CSATSGGSYNEQYF. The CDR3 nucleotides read TGCAGTGCGACTAGCGGGGGCTCCTACAATGAGCAGTACTTC.

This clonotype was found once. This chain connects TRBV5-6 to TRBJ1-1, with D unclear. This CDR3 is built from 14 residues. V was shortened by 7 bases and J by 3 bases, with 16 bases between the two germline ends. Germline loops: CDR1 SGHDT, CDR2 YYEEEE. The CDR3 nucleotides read TGTGCCAGCTCAAGCCAGAGGGCGTACACTGAAGCTTTCTTT. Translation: CASSSQRAYTEAFF. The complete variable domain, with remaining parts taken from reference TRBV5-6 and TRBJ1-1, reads DAGVTQSPTHLIKTRGQQVTLRCSPKSGHDTVSWYQQALGQGPQFIFQYYEEEERQRGNFPDRFSGHQFPNYSSELNVNALLLGDSALYLCASSSQRAYTEAFFGQGTRLTVV.

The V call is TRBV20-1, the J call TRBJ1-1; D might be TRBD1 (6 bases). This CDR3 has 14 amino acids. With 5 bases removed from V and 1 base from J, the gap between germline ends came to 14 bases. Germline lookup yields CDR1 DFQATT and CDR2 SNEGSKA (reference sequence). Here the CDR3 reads CSADKGQWNTEAFF. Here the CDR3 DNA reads TGCAGTGCTGACAAGGGACAATGGAACACTGAAGCTTTCTTT.

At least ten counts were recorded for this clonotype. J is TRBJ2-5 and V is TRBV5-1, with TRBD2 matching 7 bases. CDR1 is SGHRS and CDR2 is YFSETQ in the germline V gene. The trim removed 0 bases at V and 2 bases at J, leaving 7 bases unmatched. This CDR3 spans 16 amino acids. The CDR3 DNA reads TGCGCCAGCAGCTTGGTGGGACTAAAACAACAAGAGACCCAGTACTTC. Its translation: CASSLVGLKQQETQYF. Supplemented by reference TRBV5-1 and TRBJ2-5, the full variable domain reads KAGVTQTPRYLIKTRGQQVTLSCSPISGHRSVSWYQQTPGQGLQFLFEYFSETQRNKGNFPGRFSGRQFSNSRSEMNVSTLELGDSALYLCASSLVGLKQQETQYFGPGTRLLVL.

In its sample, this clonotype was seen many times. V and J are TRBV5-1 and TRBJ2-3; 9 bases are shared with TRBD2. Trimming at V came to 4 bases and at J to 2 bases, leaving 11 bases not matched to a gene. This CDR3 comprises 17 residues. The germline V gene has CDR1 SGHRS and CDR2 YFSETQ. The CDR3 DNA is TGCGCCAGCAGCCCGGACCGACTAGCGGACTACACAGATACGCAGTATTTT. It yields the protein CASSPDRLADYTDTQYF.

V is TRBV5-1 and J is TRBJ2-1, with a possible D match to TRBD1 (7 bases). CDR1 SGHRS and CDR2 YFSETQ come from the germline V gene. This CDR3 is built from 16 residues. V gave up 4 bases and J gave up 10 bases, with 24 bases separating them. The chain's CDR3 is CASSNCVQGGFYEQFF. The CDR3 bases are TGCGCCAGCAGCAATTGTGTTCAGGGGGGATTCTACGAGCAGTTCTTC.

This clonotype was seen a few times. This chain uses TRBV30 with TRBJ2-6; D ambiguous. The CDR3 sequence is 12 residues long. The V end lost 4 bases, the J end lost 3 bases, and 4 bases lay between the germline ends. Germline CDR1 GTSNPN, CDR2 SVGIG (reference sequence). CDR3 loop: CAWILGANVLTF. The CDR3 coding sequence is TGTGCCTGGATTCTTGGGGCCAACGTCCTGACTTTC.

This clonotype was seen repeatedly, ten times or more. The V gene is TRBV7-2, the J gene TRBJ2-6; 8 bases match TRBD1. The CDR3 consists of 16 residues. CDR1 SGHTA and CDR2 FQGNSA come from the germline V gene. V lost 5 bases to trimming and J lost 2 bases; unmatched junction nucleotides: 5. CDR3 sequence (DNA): TGTGCCAGCAGCCCACAGGGGGGTACTGGGGCCAACGTCCTGACTTTC. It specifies CASSPQGGTGANVLTF.

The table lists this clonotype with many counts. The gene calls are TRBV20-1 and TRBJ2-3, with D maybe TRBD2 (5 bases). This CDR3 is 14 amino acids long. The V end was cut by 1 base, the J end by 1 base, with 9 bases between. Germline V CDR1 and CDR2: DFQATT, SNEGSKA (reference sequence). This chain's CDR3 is CSARGTGGTDTQYF. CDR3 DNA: TGCAGTGCTAGAGGGACCGGGGGCACAGATACGCAGTATTTT.

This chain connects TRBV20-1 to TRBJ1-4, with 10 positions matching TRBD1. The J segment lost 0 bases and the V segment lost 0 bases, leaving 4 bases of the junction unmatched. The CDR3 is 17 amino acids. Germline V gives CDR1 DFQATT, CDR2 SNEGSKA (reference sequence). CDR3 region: CSARDGTGVATNEKLFF. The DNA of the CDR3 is TGCAGTGCTAGAGATGGGACAGGGGTTGCAACTAATGAAAAACTGTTTTTT.

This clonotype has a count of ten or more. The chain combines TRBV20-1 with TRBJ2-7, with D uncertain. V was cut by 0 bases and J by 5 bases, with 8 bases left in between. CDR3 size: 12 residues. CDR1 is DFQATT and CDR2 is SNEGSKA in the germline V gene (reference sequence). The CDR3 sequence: CSARENSDEQYF. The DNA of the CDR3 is TGCAGTGCTAGAGAGAATTCAGACGAGCAGTACTTC.

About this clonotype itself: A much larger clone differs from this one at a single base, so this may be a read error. The CDR3 reads CASSSGGHEANVLTF. Here the CDR3 DNA reads TGTGCCAGCAGCAGTGGGGGGCACGAGGCCAACGTCCTGACTTTC. This chain links TRBV6-5 with TRBJ2-6; D may correspond to TRBD1 or TRBD2 (6 bases each). The length of the CDR3 is 15 residues. Germline CDR1 is MNHEY and CDR2 is SVGAGI. Trimming took off 6 bases at V and 6 bases at J, with 15 bases between the two ends.

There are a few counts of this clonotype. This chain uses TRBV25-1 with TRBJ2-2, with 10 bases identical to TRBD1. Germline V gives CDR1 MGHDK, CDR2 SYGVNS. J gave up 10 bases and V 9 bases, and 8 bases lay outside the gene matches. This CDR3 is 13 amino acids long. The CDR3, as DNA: TGTGCCAGTAGGGACAGGGGTGGTCAGGAGCTGTTTTTT. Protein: CASRDRGGQELFF.

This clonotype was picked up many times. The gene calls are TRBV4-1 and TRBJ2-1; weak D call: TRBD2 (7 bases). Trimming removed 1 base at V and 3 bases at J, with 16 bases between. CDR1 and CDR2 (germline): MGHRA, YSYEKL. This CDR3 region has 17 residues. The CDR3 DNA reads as TGCGCCAGCAGCCAAGTGAGGGGAGGGGGTTACTACAATGAGCAGTTCTTC. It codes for CASSQVRGGGYYNEQFF.

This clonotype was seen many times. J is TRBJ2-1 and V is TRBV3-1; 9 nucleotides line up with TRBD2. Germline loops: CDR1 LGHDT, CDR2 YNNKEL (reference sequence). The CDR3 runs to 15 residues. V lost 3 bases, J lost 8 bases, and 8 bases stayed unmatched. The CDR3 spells CASSQGGGAVYEQFF. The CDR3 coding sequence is TGTGCCAGCAGCCAGGGCGGGGGGGCCGTATATGAGCAGTTCTTC.

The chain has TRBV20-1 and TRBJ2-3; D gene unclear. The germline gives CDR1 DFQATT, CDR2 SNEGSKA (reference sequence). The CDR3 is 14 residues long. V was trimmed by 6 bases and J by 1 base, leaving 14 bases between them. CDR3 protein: CSAAELVGTDTQYF. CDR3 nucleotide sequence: TGCAGTGCCGCGGAACTGGTGGGCACAGATACGCAGTATTTT.

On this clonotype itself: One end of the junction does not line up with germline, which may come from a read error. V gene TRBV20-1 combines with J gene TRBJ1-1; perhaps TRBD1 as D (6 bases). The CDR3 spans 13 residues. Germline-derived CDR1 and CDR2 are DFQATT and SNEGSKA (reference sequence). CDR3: CSVRDARDTQAFF. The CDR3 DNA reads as TGCAGTGTTAGAGACGCAAGGGACACCCAAGCTTTCTTT.